The following is a T cell receptor (beta chain) sequence with its context. The target antigen is unknown. This sample is part of a study of cytomegalovirus exposure and HLA in healthy donors. Findings of the study overall: The study labeled around 160 TCR beta chains cytomegalovirus-associated. Productive rates of about 87% or about 30% were seen for most TCR beta V segments in an earlier analysis.

In the PCR, 60 Vbeta and 13 Jbeta primers were used. Assay: immunoSEQ multiplex PCR; the TCRdb copy retains only in-frame clones and omits some. This sample has about 67,000 clones, with around three quarters found just once. This receptor was obtained from a woman aged 25 to 39 in good health and CMV-seronegative. The sample taken for sequencing was PBMCs.

CDR3 in DNA: TGTGCCAGCAGTGGCGGCTTGGGTAGCGGGGGGATTAGCACAGATACGCAGTATTTT. It specifies CASSGGLGSGGISTDTQYF. The gene calls are TRBV2 and TRBJ2-3, with 10 bases matching TRBD2. V was clipped by 4 bases and J by 0 bases; unmatched bases: 13. Germline CDR1 and CDR2: SNHLY and FYNNEI. The CDR3 sequence is 19 residues long.